This TCR beta chain came from a study of blood T cell repertoires in COVID-19. The table came from immunoSEQ multiplex PCR; TCRdb's copy has only in-frame clones and leaves some out. Among about 150,000 clones listed, roughly four fifths were seen once. Looked up from germline, CDR1 is SGHTA and CDR2 is FQGTGA. CDR3 length: 15 residues. J was trimmed by 0 bases and V by 5 bases; bases with no gene match: 2. The rearrangement links TRBV7-3 to TRBJ2-1, with 9 positions matching TRBD2. The sequenced sample consisted of peripheral blood. This sequence was found in a woman older than 75 with acute or convalescent COVID-19. CDR3 coding DNA: TGTGCCAGCAGCGTTAGCGGGGGCTCCTACAATGAGCAGTTCTTC. Its translation: CASSVSGGSYNEQFF. Combining the CDR3 with reference TRBV7-3 and TRBJ2-1 gives the whole variable domain GAGVSQTPSNKVTEKGKYVELRCDPISGHTALYWYRQSLGQGPEFLIYFQGTGAADDSGLPNDRFFAVRPEGSVSTLKIQRTERGDSAVYLCASSVSGGSYNEQFFGPGTRLTVL.